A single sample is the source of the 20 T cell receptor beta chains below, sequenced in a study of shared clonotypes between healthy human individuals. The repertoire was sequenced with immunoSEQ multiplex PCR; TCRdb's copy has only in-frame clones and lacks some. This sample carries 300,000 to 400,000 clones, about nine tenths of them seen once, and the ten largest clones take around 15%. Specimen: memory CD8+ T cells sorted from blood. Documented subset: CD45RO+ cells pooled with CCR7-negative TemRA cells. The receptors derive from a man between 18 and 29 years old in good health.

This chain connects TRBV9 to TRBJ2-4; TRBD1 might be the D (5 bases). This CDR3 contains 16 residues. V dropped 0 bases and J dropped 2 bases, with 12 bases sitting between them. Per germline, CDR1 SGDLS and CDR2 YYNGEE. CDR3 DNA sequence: TGTGCCAGCAGCGTAGTCCCCAGGGATTCCAAAAACATTCAGTACTTC. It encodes CASSVVPRDSKNIQYF.

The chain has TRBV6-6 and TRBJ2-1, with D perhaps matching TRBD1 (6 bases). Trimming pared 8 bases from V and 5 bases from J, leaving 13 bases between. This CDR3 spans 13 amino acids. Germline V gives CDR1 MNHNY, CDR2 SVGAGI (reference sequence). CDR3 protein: CASLWGPDNEQFF. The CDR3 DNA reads TGTGCCAGCCTCTGGGGGCCTGACAATGAGCAGTTCTTC.

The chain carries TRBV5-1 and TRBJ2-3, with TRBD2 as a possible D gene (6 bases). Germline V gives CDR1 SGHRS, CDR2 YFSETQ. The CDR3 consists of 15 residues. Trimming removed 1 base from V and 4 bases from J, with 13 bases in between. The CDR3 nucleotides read TGCGCCAGCAGCTTGCGGGGGTTGGTCGCAGATACGCAGTATTTT. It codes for CASSLRGLVADTQYF.

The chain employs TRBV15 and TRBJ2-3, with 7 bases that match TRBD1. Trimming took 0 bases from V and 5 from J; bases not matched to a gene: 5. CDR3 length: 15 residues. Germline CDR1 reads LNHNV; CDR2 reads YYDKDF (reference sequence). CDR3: CATSRDRGIEDTQYF. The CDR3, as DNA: TGTGCCACCAGCAGAGACAGGGGGATAGAAGATACGCAGTATTTT.

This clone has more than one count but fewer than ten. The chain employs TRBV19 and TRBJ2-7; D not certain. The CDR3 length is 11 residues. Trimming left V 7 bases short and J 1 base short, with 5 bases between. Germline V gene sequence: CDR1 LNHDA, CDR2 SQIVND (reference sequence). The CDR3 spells CASTDSYEQYF. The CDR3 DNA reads TGTGCCAGTACCGATTCCTACGAGCAGTACTTC.

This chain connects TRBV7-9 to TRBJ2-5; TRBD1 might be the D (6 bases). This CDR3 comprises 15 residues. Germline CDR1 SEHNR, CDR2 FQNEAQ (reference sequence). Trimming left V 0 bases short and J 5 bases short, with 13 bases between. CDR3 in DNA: TGTGCCAGCAGCTTAGCTCTAGGACAGTCGGAGACCCAGTACTTC. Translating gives CASSLALGQSETQYF.

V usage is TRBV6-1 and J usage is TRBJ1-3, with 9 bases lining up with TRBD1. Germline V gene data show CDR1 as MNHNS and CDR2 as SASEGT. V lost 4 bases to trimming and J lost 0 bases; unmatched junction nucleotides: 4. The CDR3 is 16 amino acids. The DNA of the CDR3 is TGTGCCAGCAGTGCCGGGACAGGGAGCTCTGGAAACACCATATATTTT. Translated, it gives CASSAGTGSSGNTIYF.

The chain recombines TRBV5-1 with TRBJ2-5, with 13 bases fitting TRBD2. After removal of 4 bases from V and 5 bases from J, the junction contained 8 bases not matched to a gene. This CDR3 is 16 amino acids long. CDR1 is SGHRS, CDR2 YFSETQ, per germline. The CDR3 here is CASSSRTSGSSETQYF. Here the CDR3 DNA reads TGCGCCAGCAGCAGTCGGACTAGCGGGAGTTCGGAGACCCAGTACTTC.

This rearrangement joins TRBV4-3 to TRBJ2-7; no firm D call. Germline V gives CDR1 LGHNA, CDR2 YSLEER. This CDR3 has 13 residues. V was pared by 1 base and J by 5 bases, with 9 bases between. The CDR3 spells CASSQVFLHEQYF. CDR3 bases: TGCGCCAGCAGCCAAGTCTTCCTACACGAGCAGTACTTC.

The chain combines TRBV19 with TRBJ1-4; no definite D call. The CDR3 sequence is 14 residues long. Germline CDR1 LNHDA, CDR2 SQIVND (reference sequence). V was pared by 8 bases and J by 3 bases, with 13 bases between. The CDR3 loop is CASRETNSNEKLFF. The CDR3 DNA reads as TGTGCCAGTCGAGAGACAAATTCTAATGAAAAACTGTTTTTT.

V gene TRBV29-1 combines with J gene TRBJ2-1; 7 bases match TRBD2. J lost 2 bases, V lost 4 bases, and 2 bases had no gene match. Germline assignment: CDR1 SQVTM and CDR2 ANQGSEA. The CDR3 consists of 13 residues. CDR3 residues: CSVVGLAYNEQFF. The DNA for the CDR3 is TGCAGCGTTGTAGGACTAGCCTACAATGAGCAGTTCTTC.

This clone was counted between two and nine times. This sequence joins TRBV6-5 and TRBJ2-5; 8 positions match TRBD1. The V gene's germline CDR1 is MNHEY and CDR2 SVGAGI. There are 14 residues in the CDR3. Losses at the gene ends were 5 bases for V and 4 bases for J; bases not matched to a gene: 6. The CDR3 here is CASSTDRGVETQYF. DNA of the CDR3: TGTGCCAGCAGTACTGACAGGGGAGTAGAGACCCAGTACTTC.

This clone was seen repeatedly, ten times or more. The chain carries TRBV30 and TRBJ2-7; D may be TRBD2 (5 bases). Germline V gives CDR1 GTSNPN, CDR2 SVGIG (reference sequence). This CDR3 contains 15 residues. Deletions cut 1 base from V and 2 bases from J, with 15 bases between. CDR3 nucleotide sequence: TGTGCCTGGAGTGGAAGCGGATTCACCACCTACGAGCAGTACTTC. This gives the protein CAWSGSGFTTYEQYF.

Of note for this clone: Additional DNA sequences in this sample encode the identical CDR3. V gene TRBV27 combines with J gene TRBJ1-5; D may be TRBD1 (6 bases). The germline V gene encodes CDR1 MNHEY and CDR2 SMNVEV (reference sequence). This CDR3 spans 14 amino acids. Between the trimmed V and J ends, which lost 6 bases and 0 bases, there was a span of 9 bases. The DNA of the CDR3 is TGTGCCAGCAGCACACAGGGTAGCAATCAGCCCCAGCATTTT. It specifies CASSTQGSNQPQHF.

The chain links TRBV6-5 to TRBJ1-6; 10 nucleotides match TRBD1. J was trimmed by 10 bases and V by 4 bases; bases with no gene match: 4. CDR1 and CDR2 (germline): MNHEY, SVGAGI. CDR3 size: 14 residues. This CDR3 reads CASSWTGGISPLHF. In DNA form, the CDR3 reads TGTGCCAGCAGTTGGACAGGGGGTATCTCACCCCTCCACTTT.

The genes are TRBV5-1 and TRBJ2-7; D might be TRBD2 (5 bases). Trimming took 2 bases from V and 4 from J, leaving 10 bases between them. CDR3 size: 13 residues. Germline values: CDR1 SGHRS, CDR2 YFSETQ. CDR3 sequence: CASSFASSYEQYF. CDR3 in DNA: TGCGCCAGCAGCTTCGCTAGCTCGTACGAGCAGTACTTC.

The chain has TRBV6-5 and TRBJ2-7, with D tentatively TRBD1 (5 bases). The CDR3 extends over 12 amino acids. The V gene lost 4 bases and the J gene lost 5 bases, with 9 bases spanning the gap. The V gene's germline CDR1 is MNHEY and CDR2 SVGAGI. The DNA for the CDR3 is TGTGCCAGCAGTTCCGACAGCCACGAGCAGTACTTC. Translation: CASSSDSHEQYF.

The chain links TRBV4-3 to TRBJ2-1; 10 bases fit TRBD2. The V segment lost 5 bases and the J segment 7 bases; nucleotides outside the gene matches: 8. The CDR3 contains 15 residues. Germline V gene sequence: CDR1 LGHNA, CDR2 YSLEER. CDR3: CASSSRAGGPNEQFF. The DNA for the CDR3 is TGCGCCAGCAGCTCGCGAGCGGGAGGGCCAAATGAGCAGTTCTTC.

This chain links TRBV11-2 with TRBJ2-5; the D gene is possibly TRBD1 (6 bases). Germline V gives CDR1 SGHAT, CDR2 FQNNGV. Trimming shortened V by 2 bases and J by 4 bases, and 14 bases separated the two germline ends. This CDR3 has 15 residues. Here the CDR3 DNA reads TGTGCCAGCAGCTTAACCAACAGGGACGGAGAGACCCAGTACTTC. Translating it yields CASSLTNRDGETQYF.

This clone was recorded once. The CDR3 spells CPTSRAGLASETQYF. In DNA, the CDR3 is TGTCCCACCTCCCGAGCGGGGTTGGCATCAGAGACCCAGTACTTC. The chain recombines TRBV27 with TRBJ2-5; 7 bases match TRBD2. The CDR3 sequence is 15 residues long. Germline V gene sequence: CDR1 MNHEY, CDR2 SMNVEV (reference sequence).